Here is one T cell receptor (beta chain) with its context. This sample was included in a study of blood T cell repertoires in COVID-19. Study context: There were acute and convalescent COVID-19 samples, and they came from the United States, Italy and Spain.

The study recruited people aged about 18 to 95 years across 24 US areas. This CDR3 has 18 residues. The ends were cut back, 1 base at V and 0 bases at J, with 15 bases in the middle. Germline loops: CDR1 LNHDA, CDR2 SQIVND (reference sequence). In the authors' workflow: Amplification with reference gene primers provided the estimates of nucleated cell counts. The repertoire was sequenced with immunoSEQ multiplex PCR; TCRdb's copy has only in-frame clones and lacks some. V, J and clone size derive from that table, while D and trimming were established from the DNA sequence. Of about 400,000 clones listed, under 90% are singletons.

The specimen was PBMCs or T cells enriched from blood (not recorded which). The genes are TRBV19 and TRBJ1-4; D is unresolved. The sequence derives from a young woman who had recovered from COVID-19. For the CDR3, the DNA is TGTGCCAGTAGTATAGTCGAATGGGGAGACCCAACTAATGAAAAACTGTTTTTT. Encoded protein: CASSIVEWGDPTNEKLFF.